Presented here are 27 T cell receptor beta chains from one specimen sequenced in a study of T cell responses to AZD1222 COVID-19 vaccine. The data were produced by immunoSEQ multiplex PCR, yet TCRdb's version contains in-frame clones alone and is incomplete. The sample carries over 95,000 clones, 85% to 95% recorded once. The input for sequencing was peripheral blood, taken on day 0 of AZD1222 vaccination. Receptors were obtained from an adult in good health.

Only one count was recorded for this clone. The chain is built from TRBV3-1 (or the pseudogene TRBV3-2) and TRBJ1-3; TRBD1 might be the D (5 bases). CDR3 length equals 19 residues. V was clipped by 1 base and J by 0 bases, with 19 bases between them. Germline V lookup: CDR1 LGHDT, CDR2 YNNKEL (reference sequence). The CDR3 sequence is CASSQGVLGGLSSGNTIYF. The CDR3 DNA follows: TGTGCCAGCAGCCAAGGTGTTTTGGGGGGACTTTCCTCTGGAAACACCATATATTTT.

The rearrangement joins TRBV5-1 to TRBJ2-3; D tentatively reads TRBD1 or TRBD2 (5 bases each). The germline CDR1 and CDR2 sequences are SGHRS and YFSETQ. The CDR3 runs 13 residues. V was trimmed by 4 bases and J by 6 bases, leaving 12 bases between them. The CDR3 here is CASSPGTVDTQYF. CDR3 nucleotide sequence: TGCGCCAGCAGCCCGGGGACGGTTGATACGCAGTATTTT. The full variable domain, its missing parts supplied by reference TRBV5-1 and TRBJ2-3, is KAGVTQTPRYLIKTRGQQVTLSCSPISGHRSVSWYQQTPGQGLQFLFEYFSETQRNKGNFPGRFSGRQFSNSRSEMNVSTLELGDSALYLCASSPGTVDTQYFGPGTRLTVL.

The chain combines TRBV7-8 with TRBJ1-5; a possible D gene is TRBD1 (5 bases). V lost 5 bases and J lost 6, with 17 bases in between. The V gene's germline CDR1 is SGHVS and CDR2 FQNEAQ. The CDR3 sequence is 15 residues long. The CDR3 region has the DNA TGTGCCAGCAGCCTACGGGAGGGGACGGGTCAGCCCCAGCATTTT. Protein: CASSLREGTGQPQHF.

The chain links TRBV2 to TRBJ1-2, with D unresolved. V shed 1 base and J shed 2 bases, with 5 bases lying between them. The germline CDR1 and CDR2 sequences are SNHLY and FYNNEI. The CDR3 runs 13 residues. CDR3 in DNA: TGTGCCAGCAGTGAAGGAGGGAACTATGGCTACACCTTC. It translates to CASSEGGNYGYTF.

This clone was detected a few times. The chain couples TRBV24-1 to TRBJ2-1, with 8 positions matching TRBD2. V gave up 2 bases and J gave up 6 bases; unmatched junction bases: 5. The CDR3 is made up of 15 amino acids. Germline V gene lookup returns CDR1 KGHDR and CDR2 SFDVKD. The CDR3 loop is CATSDSGLVSNEQFF. As DNA, the CDR3 is TGTGCCACCAGTGATTCGGGACTAGTGAGCAATGAGCAGTTCTTC.

This sequence joins TRBV7-3 and TRBJ1-3; D remains unclear. The V end was cut by 2 bases, the J end by 0 bases, with 5 bases between. The CDR3 covers 14 residues. Germline-derived CDR1 and CDR2 are SGHTA and FQGTGA. The DNA of the CDR3 is TGTGCCAGCAGCTTAGGGAGCTCTGGAAACACCATATATTTT. It codes for CASSLGSSGNTIYF.

The V gene is TRBV12-5, the J gene TRBJ2-3; D gene uncertain. The V gene lost 0 bases and the J gene lost 3 bases, with 7 bases spanning the gap. This CDR3 spans 14 amino acids. Germline V gene sequence: CDR1 LGHNT, CDR2 FRNRAP. The CDR3 loop reads CASGLVMSTDTQYF. CDR3 nucleotides: TGTGCTAGTGGTTTGGTAATGTCAACAGATACGCAGTATTTT.

This chain uses TRBV7-9 with TRBJ2-7; tentatively, D is TRBD1 (6 bases). Trimming removed 6 bases at V and 5 bases at J, with 14 bases between. From germline, CDR1 is SEHNR and CDR2 FQNEAQ (reference sequence). This CDR3 has 13 amino acids. The CDR3 loop reads CASRPQGLNEQYF. CDR3 DNA: TGTGCCAGCAGACCACAGGGTCTCAACGAGCAGTACTTC.

This chain connects TRBV18 to TRBJ2-1; 10 nucleotides agree with TRBD2. Trimming cost V 0 bases and J 4 bases; bases outside gene matches: 3. The CDR3 has 16 residues. Germline V gene sequence: CDR1 KGHSH, CDR2 LQKENI. The chain's CDR3 is CASSPPSGGTYNEQFF. For the CDR3, the DNA is TGTGCCAGCTCACCACCTAGCGGGGGGACTTACAATGAGCAGTTCTTC. The full variable domain, its missing parts supplied by reference TRBV18 and TRBJ2-1, is NAGVMQNPRHLVRRRGQEARLRCSPMKGHSHVYWYRQLPEEGLKFMVYLQKENIIDESGMPKERFSAEFPKEGPSILRIQQVVRGDSAAYFCASSPPSGGTYNEQFFGPGTRLTVL.

This rearrangement joins TRBV10-2 to TRBJ2-3; 9 bases match TRBD1. V shed 6 bases, J shed 6 bases, and the junction held 4 bases outside the gene matches. Per the germline V gene, CDR1 is WSHSY and CDR2 is SAAADI. CDR3 length: 13 residues. As DNA, the CDR3 is TGCGCCAGCAGAGGACAGGGGATGGATACGCAGTATTTT. It encodes CASRGQGMDTQYF.

The CDR3 reads CASSSPGNTIYF. CDR3 in DNA: TGTGCCAGCAGCTCCCCCGGAAACACCATATATTTT. The rearrangement uses TRBV5-4 and TRBJ1-3, with D uncertain. This CDR3 spans 12 amino acids. Germline CDR1 and CDR2: SGHNT and YYREEE (reference sequence). V was cut by 3 bases and J by 4 bases, with 5 bases left in between.

The chain has TRBV7-2 and TRBJ2-1; TRBD2 aligns across 15 bases. With 1 base clipped from V and 0 bases from J, the junction kept 4 bases outside the gene matches. Germline CDR1 SGHTA, CDR2 FQGNSA. This CDR3 spans 19 amino acids. The CDR3 DNA follows: TGTGCCAGCAGCTTAGTGGGACTAGCGGGAGGTCGCTCCTACAATGAGCAGTTCTTC. The encoded protein is CASSLVGLAGGRSYNEQFF. The whole variable domain, filled in from reference TRBV7-2 and TRBJ2-1, reads GAGVSQSPSNKVTEKGKDVELRCDPISGHTALYWYRQSLGQGLEFLIYFQGNSAPDKSGLPSDRFSAERTGGSVSTLTIQRTQQEDSAVYLCASSLVGLAGGRSYNEQFFGPGTRLTVL.

This clone was detected only a few times. The chain has TRBV6-1 and TRBJ2-5; D unresolved. V lost 2 bases and J lost 5, with 6 bases in between. CDR1 is MNHNS and CDR2 is SASEGT in the germline V gene. The CDR3 totals 12 residues. CDR3 loop: CASSEQIETQYF. CDR3 sequence (DNA): TGTGCCAGCAGTGAACAGATCGAGACCCAGTACTTC.

Only one count was recorded for this clone. The gene calls are TRBV28 and TRBJ1-4; D uncertain. The CDR3 spans 16 residues. Trimming left V 10 bases short and J 0 bases short, with 18 bases between. Germline-derived CDR1 and CDR2 are MDHEN and SYDVKM. This chain's CDR3 is CAIAKLRETTNEKLFF. CDR3 nucleotides: TGTGCCATCGCGAAACTCCGGGAAACAACTAATGAAAAACTGTTTTTT.

The chain is built from TRBV5-1 and TRBJ2-1; D not resolved. The CDR3 is made up of 16 amino acids. Germline V gene data show CDR1 as SGHRS and CDR2 as YFSETQ. The V end was cut by 4 bases, the J end by 0 bases, with 14 bases between. The CDR3 protein is CASSVEISYSYNEQFF. Here the CDR3 DNA reads TGCGCCAGCAGCGTCGAGATAAGCTACTCCTACAATGAGCAGTTCTTC.

V is TRBV6-4 and J is TRBJ2-2; 11 bases fit TRBD2. The V and J ends lost 0 bases and 3 bases, in that order; junction bases with no gene match: 0. This CDR3 is 16 amino acids long. CDR1 MRHNA and CDR2 SNTAGT come from the germline V gene. In DNA, the CDR3 is TGTGCCAGCAGTGACTCTAGCGGGGGGGACACCGGGGAGCTGTTTTTT. This sequence encodes CASSDSSGGDTGELFF.

The CDR3 loop reads CASSRRSGASSYEQYF. The CDR3 DNA reads as TGTGCCAGCAGTCGTAGGTCGGGGGCAAGCTCCTACGAGCAGTACTTC. The chain recombines TRBV28 with TRBJ2-7; D may match TRBD1 or TRBD2 (6 bases each). With 5 bases removed from V and 0 bases from J, the gap between germline ends came to 17 bases. The CDR3 spans 16 residues. The germline gives CDR1 MDHEN, CDR2 SYDVKM.

A single count supports this clone. The chain has TRBV5-8 and TRBJ2-1; D unclear. Germline V gives CDR1 SGHTS, CDR2 YDEGEE. Between the trimmed V and J ends, which lost 3 bases and 0 bases, there was a span of 16 bases. The CDR3 extends over 17 amino acids. The CDR3 loop is CASSYDKRPSSYNEQFF. CDR3 coding DNA: TGTGCCAGCAGCTACGATAAAAGGCCGAGCTCCTACAATGAGCAGTTCTTC. Full variable domain (rest looked up from reference TRBV5-8 and TRBJ2-1): EAGVTQSPTHLIKTRGQQATLRCSPISGHTSVYWYQQALGLGLQFLLWYDEGEERNRGNFPPRFSGRQFPNYSSELNVNALELEDSALYLCASSYDKRPSSYNEQFFGPGTRLTVL.

J is TRBJ1-2 and V is TRBV28; D possibly corresponds to TRBD1 (5 bases). This CDR3 is 13 amino acids long. V was clipped by 3 bases and J by 8 bases, with 13 bases between them. Germline CDR1 MDHEN, CDR2 SYDVKM. CDR3 nucleotide sequence: TGTGCCAGCAGTTTTGGTCAGGGCGCCGGCTACACCTTC. Residues: CASSFGQGAGYTF.

This sequence joins TRBV13 and TRBJ2-3; 10 bases match TRBD2. The germline V gene encodes CDR1 PRHDT and CDR2 FYEKMQ (reference sequence). J was trimmed by 1 base and V by 1 base; bases with no gene match: 5. This CDR3 is built from 17 residues. The CDR3 sequence: CASSLASGGRGTDTQYF. In DNA form, the CDR3 reads TGTGCCAGCAGCTTAGCTAGCGGGGGCCGGGGCACAGATACGCAGTATTTT.

The chain's CDR3 is CASSFLPGQGLYEQYF. The CDR3 DNA is TGTGCCAGCAGTTTTCTCCCGGGACAGGGACTCTACGAGCAGTACTTC. The gene calls are TRBV27 and TRBJ2-7; 9 bases align to TRBD1. The CDR3 extends over 16 amino acids. J gave up 3 bases and V 3 bases, and 9 bases lay outside the gene matches. Germline CDR1 and CDR2: MNHEY and SMNVEV (reference sequence).

The rearrangement uses TRBV6-5 and TRBJ1-5; TRBD1 aligns across 7 bases. With V trimmed by 5 bases and J by 7 bases, 8 bases remained unmatched. Germline CDR1 and CDR2: MNHEY and SVGAGI. The CDR3 sequence is 14 residues long. The CDR3 loop reads CASSLQGQSQPQHF. The CDR3 coding sequence is TGTGCCAGCAGTCTACAGGGGCAGAGCCAGCCCCAGCATTTT.

The rearrangement links TRBV5-6 to TRBJ2-7; D is undetermined. V was shortened by 3 bases and J by 0 bases, with 13 bases between the two germline ends. CDR1 and CDR2 from the germline V gene are SGHDT and YYEEEE. The CDR3 is 15 amino acids. CDR3 coding DNA: TGTGCCAGCAGCTCCCGACGGATCAGCTCCTACGAGCAGTACTTC. It encodes CASSSRRISSYEQYF.

The genes are TRBV9 and TRBJ2-7, with D possibly TRBD1 on 5 matching bases. The CDR3 totals 15 residues. V was clipped by 0 bases and J by 3 bases, with 13 bases between them. The germline CDR1 and CDR2 sequences are SGDLS and YYNGEE. This CDR3 is CASSVASGPRYEQYF. The CDR3 DNA follows: TGTGCCAGCAGCGTAGCGTCAGGGCCCCGCTACGAGCAGTACTTC.

This rearrangement joins TRBV3-1 (or the pseudogene TRBV3-2) to TRBJ2-7; tentatively, D is TRBD1 or TRBD2 (5 bases each). V was pared by 2 bases and J by 4 bases, with 9 bases between. In germline, CDR1 is LGHDT, CDR2 YNNKEL (reference sequence). The CDR3 runs to 13 residues. The CDR3 protein is CASSQRGKYEQYF. CDR3 DNA: TGTGCCAGCAGCCAACGGGGCAAATACGAGCAGTACTTC.

The rearrangement uses TRBV6-2 or TRBV6-3 and TRBJ2-7, with TRBD1 matching over 10 bases. V lost 4 bases, J lost 6 bases, and 9 bases stayed unmatched. This CDR3 is built from 15 residues. CDR1 is MNHEY, CDR2 SVGEGT, per germline. CDR3 residues: CASSWAGTGVGEQYF. The CDR3 DNA reads as TGTGCCAGCAGTTGGGCCGGGACAGGGGTGGGCGAGCAGTACTTC.

The chain joins TRBV28 to TRBJ1-4; 7 positions agree with TRBD1. The CDR3 length is 15 residues. J was trimmed by 6 bases and V by 5 bases; bases with no gene match: 9. Germline V lookup: CDR1 MDHEN, CDR2 SYDVKM. The CDR3 is CASSGPTGMDEKLFF. DNA for the CDR3: TGTGCCAGCAGTGGCCCGACAGGGATGGATGAAAAACTGTTTTTT. The full variable domain, in which reference TRBV28 and TRBJ1-4 provide the parts outside the CDR3, is DVKVTQSSRYLVKRTGEKVFLECVQDMDHENMFWYRQDPGLGLRLIYFSYDVKMKEKGDIPEGYSVSREKKERFSLILESASTNQTSMYLCASSGPTGMDEKLFFGSGTQLSVL.